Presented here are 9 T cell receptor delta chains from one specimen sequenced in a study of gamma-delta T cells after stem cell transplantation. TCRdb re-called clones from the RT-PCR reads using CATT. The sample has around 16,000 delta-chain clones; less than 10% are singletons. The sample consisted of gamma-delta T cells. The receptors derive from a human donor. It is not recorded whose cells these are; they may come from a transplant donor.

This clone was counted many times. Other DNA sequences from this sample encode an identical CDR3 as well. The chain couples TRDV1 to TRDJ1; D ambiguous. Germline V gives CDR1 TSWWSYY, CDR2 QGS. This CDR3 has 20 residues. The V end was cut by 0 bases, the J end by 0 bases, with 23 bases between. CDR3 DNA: TGTGCTCTTGGGGAACTCCCCTCTCCCCTGTCTAGAGCGTACACCGATAAACTCATCTTT. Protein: CALGELPSPLSRAYTDKLIF.

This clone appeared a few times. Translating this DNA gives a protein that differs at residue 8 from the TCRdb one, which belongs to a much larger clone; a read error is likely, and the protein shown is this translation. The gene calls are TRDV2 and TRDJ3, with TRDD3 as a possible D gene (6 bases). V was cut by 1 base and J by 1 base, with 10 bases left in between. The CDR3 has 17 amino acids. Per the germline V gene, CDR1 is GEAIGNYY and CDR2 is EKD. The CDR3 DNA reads TGTGCCTGTGACACTACTGGGATGTCCTGGGACACCCGACAGATGTTTTTC. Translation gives CACDTTGMSWDTRQMFF.

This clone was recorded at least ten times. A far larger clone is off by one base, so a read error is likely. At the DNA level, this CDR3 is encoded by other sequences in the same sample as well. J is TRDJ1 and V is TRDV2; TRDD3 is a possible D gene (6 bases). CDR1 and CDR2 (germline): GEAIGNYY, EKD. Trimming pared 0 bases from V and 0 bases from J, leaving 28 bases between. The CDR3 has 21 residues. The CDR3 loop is CACDTLNLVLGTRSYTDKLIF. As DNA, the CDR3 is TGTGCCTGTGACACCCTCAATCTCGTGCTGGGGACTAGATCGTACACCGATAAACTCATCTTT.

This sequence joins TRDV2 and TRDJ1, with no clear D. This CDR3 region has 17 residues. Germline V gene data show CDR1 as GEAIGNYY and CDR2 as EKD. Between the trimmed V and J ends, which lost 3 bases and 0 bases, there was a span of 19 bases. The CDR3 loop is CACDSREEKGDTDKLIF. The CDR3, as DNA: TGTGCCTGTGACTCCCGGGAGGAGAAAGGAGACACCGATAAACTCATCTTT.

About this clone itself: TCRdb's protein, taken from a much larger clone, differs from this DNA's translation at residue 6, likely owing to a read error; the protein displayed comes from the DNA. The CDR3 nucleotides are TGTGCCTGTGATCTAATGGGGGATACGGCCGATAAACTCATCTTT. Its translation is CACDLMGDTADKLIF. The chain uses TRDV2 and TRDJ1; 11 bases are a match to TRDD3. The junction had 6 bases not matched to a gene; V was cut back by 4 bases and J by 3 bases. CDR3 size: 15 residues. Looked up from germline, CDR1 is GEAIGNYY and CDR2 is EKD.

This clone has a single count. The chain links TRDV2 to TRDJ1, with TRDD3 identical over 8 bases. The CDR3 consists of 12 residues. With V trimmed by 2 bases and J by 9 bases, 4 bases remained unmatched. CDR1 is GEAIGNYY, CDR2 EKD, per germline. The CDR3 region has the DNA TGTGCCTGTGACATAGTGGGGGATCAACTCATCTTT. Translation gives CACDIVGDQLIF.

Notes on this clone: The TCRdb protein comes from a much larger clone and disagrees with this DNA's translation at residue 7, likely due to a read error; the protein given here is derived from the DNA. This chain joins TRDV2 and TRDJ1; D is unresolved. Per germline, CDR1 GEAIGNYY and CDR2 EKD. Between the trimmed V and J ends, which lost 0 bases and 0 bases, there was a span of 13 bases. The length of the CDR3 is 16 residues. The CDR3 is CACDTADPPYTDKLIF. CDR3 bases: TGTGCCTGTGACACCGCGGACCCCCCGTACACCGATAAACTCATCTTT.

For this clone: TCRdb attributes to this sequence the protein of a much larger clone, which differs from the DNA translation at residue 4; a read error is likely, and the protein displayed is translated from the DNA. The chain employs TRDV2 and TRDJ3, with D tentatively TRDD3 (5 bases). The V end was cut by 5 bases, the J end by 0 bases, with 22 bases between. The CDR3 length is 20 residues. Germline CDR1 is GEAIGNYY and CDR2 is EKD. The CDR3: CACGTPGEDQSSWDTRQMFF. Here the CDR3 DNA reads TGTGCCTGTGGCACTCCCGGGGAAGACCAGAGCTCCTGGGACACCCGACAGATGTTTTTC.

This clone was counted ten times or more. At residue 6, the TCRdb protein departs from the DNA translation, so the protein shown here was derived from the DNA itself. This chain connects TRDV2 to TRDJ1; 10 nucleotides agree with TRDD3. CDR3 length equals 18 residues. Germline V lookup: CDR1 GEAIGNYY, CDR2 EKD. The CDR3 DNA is TGTGCCTATGACAGAGCGGGGGATACGCGATCTTACACCGATAAACTCATCTTT. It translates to CAYDRAGDTRSYTDKLIF.